A selection of T cell receptor beta chains follows, all from one sample in a study of neurological immune-mediated disorders. TCRdb processed the 5' RACE reads anew with MiXCR; each CDR3 protein has one entry. The data show 15,000 or so distinct CDR3 sequences, over 12% seen once. Sequencing was performed on PBMCs. These receptors all come from a man aged 55 to 69 with HTLV-1-associated myelopathy (HAM/TSP). CDR3s include the opening cysteine and the closing phenylalanine or tryptophan. Fields, in order: V gene, J gene, D gene, clone size, CDR3 DNA, CDR3 protein. The D gene is left open where the match is weak. Size is stated for part of the rows, as once, few or many counts, or as a class when the clone is expanded.

v_gene: TRBV6-1; j_gene: TRBJ2-3; d_gene: NA; abundance: NA; CDR3nt: TGTGCCATCGGGACACCTTTCGATACGCAGTATTTT; CDR3aa: CAIGTPFDTQYF
v_gene: TRBV12-3/TRBV12-4; j_gene: TRBJ1-5; d_gene: NA; abundance: many; CDR3nt: TGTGCCAGCAGTTTGCGCAGGGACTATCAGCCCCAGCATTTT; CDR3aa: CASSLRRDYQPQHF
v_gene: TRBV29-1; j_gene: TRBJ2-1; d_gene: NA; abundance: many; CDR3nt: TGCAGCGTTGAGAGGCGGGGGCCAAACAATGAGCAGTTCTTC; CDR3aa: CSVERRGPNNEQFF
v_gene: TRBV7-2; j_gene: TRBJ2-7; d_gene: NA; abundance: many; CDR3nt: TGTGCCAGCAGCGAGGGACATAGCTCCTACGAGCAGTACTTC; CDR3aa: CASSEGHSSYEQYF
v_gene: TRBV4-3; j_gene: TRBJ1-2; d_gene: NA; abundance: many; CDR3nt: TGCGCCAGCAGCCAAGAGAGGGCAGGGGATGGCTACACCTTC; CDR3aa: CASSQERAGDGYTF
v_gene: TRBV3-1; j_gene: TRBJ2-5; d_gene: NA; abundance: many; CDR3nt: TGTGCCAGCAGCCAACGCAACAGTCAAGAGACCCAGTACTTC; CDR3aa: CASSQRNSQETQYF
v_gene: TRBV29-1; j_gene: TRBJ2-3; d_gene: NA; abundance: many; CDR3nt: TGCAGCGTTTCCGGGGGAGCAGATACGCAGTATTTT; CDR3aa: CSVSGGADTQYF
v_gene: TRBV27; j_gene: TRBJ2-7; d_gene: TRBD1; abundance: many; CDR3nt: TGTGCCAGCAGTTTTTCACAGGGGGTAACCTACGAGCAGTACTTC; CDR3aa: CASSFSQGVTYEQYF
v_gene: TRBV5-1; j_gene: TRBJ2-5; d_gene: TRBD1; abundance: large; CDR3nt: TGCGCCAGCAGCTTGTATACAGGGGGCGATGGGGCCCAAGAGACCCAGTACTTC; CDR3aa: CASSLYTGGDGAQETQYF
v_gene: TRBV9; j_gene: TRBJ2-7; d_gene: TRBD2; abundance: many; CDR3nt: TGTGCCAGCAGCGTGGGACTAGCTTACGAGCAGTACTTC; CDR3aa: CASSVGLAYEQYF
v_gene: TRBV9; j_gene: TRBJ2-2; d_gene: NA; abundance: many; CDR3nt: TGTGCCAGCAGCATAAACACCGGGGAGCTGTTTTTT; CDR3aa: CASSINTGELFF
v_gene: TRBV11-2; j_gene: TRBJ2-7; d_gene: TRBD2; abundance: many; CDR3nt: TGTGCCAGCAGCCTGGTAGCGGGGGGGCGGTACGAGCAGTACTTC; CDR3aa: CASSLVAGGRYEQYF
v_gene: TRBV5-1; j_gene: TRBJ2-3; d_gene: NA; abundance: many; CDR3nt: TGCGCCAGCAGCTTACGGGACGCGAGCACAGATACGCAGTATTTT; CDR3aa: CASSLRDASTDTQYF